The T cell receptor (beta chain) under discussion was sequenced for a study of neurological immune-mediated disorders. Study details: The 35 or so multiple sclerosis patients comprised roughly 31 relapsing-remitting and 3 secondary progressive cases.

This clonotype has ten or more counts. Its specificity is unknown. The sorted libraries were prepared using about a million CD4+ or CD8+ T cells that had themselves been sorted. The study's findings and limits: TCR-beta repertoires seemed private in all groups, with no expanded CDR3 amino acid sequences shared.

The CDR3 length is 19 residues. Trimming removed 3 bases from V and 1 base from J; junction bases left unmatched: 15. The germline V gene has CDR1 LGHDT and CDR2 YNNKEL (reference sequence). Synthesis of cDNA was accomplished via 5'RACE employing 10-nucleotide random UMIs. A single record per CDR3 protein comes from TCRdb applying MiXCR to the 5' RACE reads. Among over 45,000 distinct CDR3 sequences listed, approximately 5.8% were seen once. Material: CD4+ T cells from blood. The receptor's source is a woman under 30 with multiple sclerosis. The chain employs TRBV3-1 and TRBJ2-3, with TRBD2 matching 8 bases. The CDR3 loop reads CASSQGARGAGGRTDTQYF. The CDR3 bases are TGTGCCAGCAGCCAGGGGGCTCGGGGCGCGGGGGGACGCACAGATACGCAGTATTTT.